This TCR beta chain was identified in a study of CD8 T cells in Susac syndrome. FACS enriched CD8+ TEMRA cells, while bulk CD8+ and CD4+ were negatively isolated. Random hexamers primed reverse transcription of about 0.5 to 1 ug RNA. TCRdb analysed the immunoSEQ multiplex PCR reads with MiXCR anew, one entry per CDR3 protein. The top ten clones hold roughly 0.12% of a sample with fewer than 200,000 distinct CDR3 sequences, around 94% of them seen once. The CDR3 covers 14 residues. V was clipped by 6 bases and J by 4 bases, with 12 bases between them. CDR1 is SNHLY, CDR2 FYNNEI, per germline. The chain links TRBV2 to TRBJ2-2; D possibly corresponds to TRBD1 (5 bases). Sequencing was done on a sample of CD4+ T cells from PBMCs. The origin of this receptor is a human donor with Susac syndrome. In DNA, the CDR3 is TGTGCCAGCAGGATGGACATGTCCACCGGGGAGCTGTTTTTT. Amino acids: CASRMDMSTGELFF.